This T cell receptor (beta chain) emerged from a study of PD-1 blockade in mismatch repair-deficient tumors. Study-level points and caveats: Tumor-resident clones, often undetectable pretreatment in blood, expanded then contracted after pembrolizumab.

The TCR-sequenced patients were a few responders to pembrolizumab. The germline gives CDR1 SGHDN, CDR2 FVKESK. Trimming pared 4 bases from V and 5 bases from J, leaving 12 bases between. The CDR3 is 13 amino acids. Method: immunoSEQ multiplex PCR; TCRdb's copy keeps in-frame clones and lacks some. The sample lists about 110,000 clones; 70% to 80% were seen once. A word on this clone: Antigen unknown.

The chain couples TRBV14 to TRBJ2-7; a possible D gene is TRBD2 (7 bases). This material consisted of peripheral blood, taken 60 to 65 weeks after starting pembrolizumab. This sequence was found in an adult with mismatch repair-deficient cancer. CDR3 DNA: TGTGCCAGCAGCCCGAGGGGGGGGCACGAGCAGTACTTC. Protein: CASSPRGGHEQYF.